This T cell receptor (beta chain) emerged from a study of T cells in tumors after PD-1 blockade (dated by TCRdb to between 2018 and 2020). With regard to the full study: Prior checkpoint blockade, systemic immunosuppressant use, and recent radiotherapy or other anti-cancer therapy within 4 weeks were grounds for patient exclusion. Paired single-cell RNA and TCR sequencing was performed on site-matched tumors from BCC or SCC patients before and after anti-PD-1 therapy. Peripheral blood samples averaged about 110,000 TCR templates (range roughly 22,000-290,000) and roughly 35,000 unique clonotypes. Pembrolizumab 200 mg every 3 weeks or cemiplimab 350 mg every 2 weeks was administered to patients. A subset of patients also received ongoing daily vismodegib 150 mg during anti-PD-1 treatment. To compare blood and tumor clonotypes, bulk TCR sequencing was performed on 9 to 10 peripheral blood samples from a few patients. RECIST version 1.1 was used to evaluate clinical response. General conclusions and limits of the study: About 41% of tumor TCR clonotypes were found in blood, and some novel exhausted tumor clones appeared in pre-treatment blood, suggesting peripheral recruitment. Where the novel T cell clones came from was not determined, and possible sources could include lymphoid organs or rare unexpanded clones inside the tumor or in the tumor periphery.

The CDR3 covers 18 residues, taking in both the cysteine and the phenylalanine. Only the CDR3 region is kept as DNA, spanning 54 bases read in frame from base 1. The CDR1 and CDR2 encoded by the germline V gene (reference sequence) are LGHDT and YNNKEL. From V the trimming removes 0 bases and from J it removes 0 bases, while the gene matches leave 3 bases of the junction unaccounted for. The immunoSEQ platform was used for deep TCRbeta sequencing. As for the original processing: Only productive rearrangements were exported from the immunoSEQ Analyzer for further analysis. T cell phenotypes were assigned to bulk TCRbeta clonotypes by matching to single-cell RNA+TCR-seq clones sharing the same TCRbeta sequence. Tumor enrichment of a clone was calculated by dividing the clone's tumor frequency by the clone's PBMC frequency, both taken from bulk TCR sequencing. GLIPH was used to sort TCRs into specificity groups, which are clusters of distinct TCRs that likely recognize common antigens through shared CDR3 motifs. Here the immuneACCESS table is served through TCRdb, limited to in-frame sequences with V and J called. Missing clones are a known gap in these copies; in checked studies unresolved V genes cover under half, and the rest lacks a known reason. That table gives V, J and clone size, and the DNA gave D and trimming. The table for this sample lists tens of thousands of clones; 80% of them were counted only once. 13% of the sample is held by the ten biggest clonotypes.

The intended sense of this specimen's time point label: before anti-PD-1 therapy. For bulk TCRbeta sequencing, genomic DNA was extracted from tumor biopsies or peripheral blood, and input amounts ranged from roughly 600 ng to 6,500 ng. Every patient was a poor candidate for surgical resection and had histologically proven advanced or metastatic basal or squamous cell carcinoma. Of the roughly 12 patients in the basal cell carcinoma cohort, several underwent bulk tumor TCR sequencing. On this clone itself: No cognate antigen has been identified for it. Base quality data are lacking; no much larger clone is found one base away.

Material: PBMCs, obtained before anti-PD-1 treatment. This clonotype was sampled from a human donor with basal cell carcinoma. The chain is made from TRBV3-1 (or the pseudogene TRBV3-2) and TRBJ2-6; TRBD1 aligns with 9 central bases. The sequence in DNA is TGTGCCAGCAGCCAAGATGTGGGACAGGGCTCTGGGGCCAACGTCCTGACTTTC. Its protein is CASSQDVGQGSGANVLTF.